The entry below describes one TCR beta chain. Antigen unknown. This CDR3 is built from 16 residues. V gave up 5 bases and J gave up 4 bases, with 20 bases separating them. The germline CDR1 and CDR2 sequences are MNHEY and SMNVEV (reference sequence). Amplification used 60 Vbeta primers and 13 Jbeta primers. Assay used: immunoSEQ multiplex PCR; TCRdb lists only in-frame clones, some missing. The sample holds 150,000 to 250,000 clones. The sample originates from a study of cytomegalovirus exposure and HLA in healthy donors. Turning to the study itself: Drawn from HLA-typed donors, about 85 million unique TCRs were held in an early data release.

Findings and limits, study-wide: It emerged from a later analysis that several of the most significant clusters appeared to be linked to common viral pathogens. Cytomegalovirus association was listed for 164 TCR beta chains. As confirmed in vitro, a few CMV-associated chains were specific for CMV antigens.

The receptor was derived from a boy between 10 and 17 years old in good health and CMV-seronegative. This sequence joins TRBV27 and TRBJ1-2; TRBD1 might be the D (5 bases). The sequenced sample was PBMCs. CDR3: CASSRAGGMSVYGYTF. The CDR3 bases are TGTGCCAGCAGTCGAGCGGGGGGGATGTCCGTCTATGGCTACACCTTC.